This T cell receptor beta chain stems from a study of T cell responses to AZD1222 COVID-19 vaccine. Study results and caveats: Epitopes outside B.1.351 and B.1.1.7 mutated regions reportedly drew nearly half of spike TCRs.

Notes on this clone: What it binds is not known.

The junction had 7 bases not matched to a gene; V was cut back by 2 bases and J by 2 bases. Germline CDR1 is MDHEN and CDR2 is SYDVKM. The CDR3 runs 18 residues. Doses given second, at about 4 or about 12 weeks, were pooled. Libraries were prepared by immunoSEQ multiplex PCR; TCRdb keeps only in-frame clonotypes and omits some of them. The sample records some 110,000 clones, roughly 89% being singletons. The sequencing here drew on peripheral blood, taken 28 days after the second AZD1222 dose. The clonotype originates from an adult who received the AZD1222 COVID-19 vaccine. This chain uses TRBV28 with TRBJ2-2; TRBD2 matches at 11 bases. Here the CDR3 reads CASSLIGLAGGNTGELFF. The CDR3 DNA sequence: TGTGCCAGCAGTTTAATCGGGCTAGCGGGGGGAAACACCGGGGAGCTGTTTTTT.